A single sample gave rise to the 7 T cell receptor beta chains below, sequenced in a study of blood T cells in healthy people across ages. A sample-barcoded 5' primer and a J-beta primer mix were used in a second PCR of roughly 7 to 11 cycles. One entry per CDR3 protein, called by TCRdb with MiXCR from the 5' RACE reads. The table records 1.2 million to 1.5 million distinct CDR3 sequences, approximately 60% of them present only once. The specimen sequenced was blood. All receptors derive from a man aged 18 to 29 in good health.

This clonotype was recorded a few times. The chain uses TRBV10-2 and TRBJ2-7; TRBD2 is a possible D gene (5 bases). The CDR3 sequence is 12 residues long. Germline V CDR1 and CDR2: WSHSY, SAAADI. Trimming shortened V by 4 bases and J by 4 bases, and 8 bases separated the two germline ends. DNA of the CDR3: TGCGCCAGCAGTGGGACTGAATACGAGCAGTACTTC. It translates to CASSGTEYEQYF.

This sequence joins TRBV9 and TRBJ1-2; the match to TRBD1 covers 12 bases. V dropped 4 bases and J dropped 6; count of bases not matched to a gene: 10. The CDR3 totals 16 residues. In germline, CDR1 is SGDLS, CDR2 YYNGEE. Written as DNA, the CDR3 is TGTGCCAGCAGCAGAAGTAAGGGACAGGGGGCGCATGGCTACACCTTC. Translating gives CASSRSKGQGAHGYTF.

The chain is built from TRBV6-2 or TRBV6-3 and TRBJ2-1, with a weak D call TRBD1 (6 bases). Germline CDR1 reads MNHEY; CDR2 reads SVGEGT. V lost 4 bases and J 3 bases, leaving 19 bases between the germline ends. CDR3 length equals 17 residues. CDR3 sequence (DNA): TGTGCCAGCAGTTCCCCGGATGTAGGGGGAAGCTACAATGAGCAGTTCTTC. Protein sequence: CASSSPDVGGSYNEQFF.

The DNA for the CDR3 is TGTGCCATCAGTGAGTCTCGGGGACTAGGCGACAATGAGCAGTTCTTC. Translation gives CAISESRGLGDNEQFF. V and J are TRBV10-3 and TRBJ2-1; 8 nucleotides align to TRBD2. The V and J ends lost 0 bases and 5 bases, in that order; junction bases with no gene match: 6. Germline CDR1 and CDR2: ENHRY and SYGVKD. This CDR3 comprises 16 residues.

The chain couples TRBV21-1 to TRBJ2-4; no check of the table's D call, TRBD1, against the DNA was made. The tail of the sequence fits TRBJ2-7 better, so the J call may be wrong. TRBV21-1 is assigned pseudogene status. The CDR3 loop spans 16 amino acids. Here the CDR3 DNA reads TGTGCCAGCAGCAAAGGGACAGGGAAGGACGCCTACGAGCAGTACTTC. Protein sequence: CASSKGTGKDAYEQYF.

V and J are TRBV11-2 and TRBJ2-5, with D perhaps TRBD1 (5 bases). The J call may be mistaken, given a closer DNA end match to TRBJ2-7. Per the germline V gene, CDR1 is SGHAT and CDR2 is FQNNGV. This CDR3 comprises 12 residues. The CDR3 reads CASRQDPYEQYF. The CDR3 coding sequence is TGTGCCAGCAGACAGGACCCCTACGAGCAGTACTTC.

In this sample, this clonotype turned up once. The J gene is TRBJ2-3, the V gene TRBV4-3; D assignment may be TRBD1 or TRBD2 (5 bases each). Germline CDR1 reads LGHNA; CDR2 reads YSLEER. This CDR3 spans 17 amino acids. Trimming cost V 0 bases and J 3 bases, with 16 bases left between them. Here the CDR3 reads CASSQELGVGGTDTQYF. The CDR3 bases are TGCGCCAGCAGCCAAGAATTAGGGGTCGGAGGAACAGATACGCAGTATTTT.